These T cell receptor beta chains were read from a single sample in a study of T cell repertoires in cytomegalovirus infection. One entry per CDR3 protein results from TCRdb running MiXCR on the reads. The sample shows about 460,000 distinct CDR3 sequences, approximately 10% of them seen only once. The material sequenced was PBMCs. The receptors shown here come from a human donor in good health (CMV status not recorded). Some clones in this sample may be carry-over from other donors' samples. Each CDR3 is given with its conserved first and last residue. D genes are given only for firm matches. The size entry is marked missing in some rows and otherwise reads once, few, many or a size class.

CDR3: CASSLLAGQETQYF
size: many
V: TRBV7-6
D: TRBD2
J: TRBJ2-5

CDR3: CAWSGSGNYGYTF
size: many
V: TRBV30
D: .
J: TRBJ1-2

CDR3: CSAVEKGLNTEAFF
size: many
V: TRBV20-1
D: .
J: TRBJ1-1

CDR3: CSAPRDAGAAQPQHF
size: many
V: TRBV20-1
D: .
J: TRBJ1-5

CDR3: CASSTARDSWYEQYF
size: many
V: TRBV7-9
D: .
J: TRBJ2-7

CDR3: CASSPSYGTAGANVLTF
size: many
V: TRBV11-2
D: .
J: TRBJ2-6

CDR3: CASSPTGRGGYTF
size: many
V: TRBV7-9
D: .
J: TRBJ1-2

CDR3: CASRRISGSGYEQYF
size: few
V: TRBV6-5
D: .
J: TRBJ2-7

CDR3: CASSLSPTWETQYF
size: many
V: TRBV7-8
D: .
J: TRBJ2-5

CDR3: CASSQDGTGDVYGYTF
size: many
V: TRBV4-1
D: TRBD1
J: TRBJ1-2

CDR3: CASSPRVGASYNEQFF
size: many
V: TRBV5-1
D: .
J: TRBJ2-1

CDR3: CASSDLMSGEQFF
size: few
V: TRBV6-4
D: .
J: TRBJ2-1

CDR3: CASSGAYGYTF
size: .
V: TRBV7-6
D: .
J: TRBJ1-2

CDR3: CAIKRDTSLSYTF
size: .
V: TRBV10-3
D: .
J: TRBJ1-2

CDR3: CASSSLAGAITDTQYF
size: many
V: TRBV7-2
D: TRBD2
J: TRBJ2-3

CDR3: CASSPQILADQEIQYF
size: .
V: TRBV7-9
D: TRBD2
J: TRBJ2-5

CDR3: CSASGDRPSTDTQYF
size: many
V: TRBV20-1
D: TRBD1
J: TRBJ2-3

CDR3: CASSHQGYKNIQYF
size: many
V: TRBV27
D: .
J: TRBJ2-4

CDR3: CASSIQTSTDTQYF
size: .
V: TRBV19
D: .
J: TRBJ2-3